These 26 T cell receptor beta chains came from one sample sequenced in a study of identical twins' blood T cells. One entry per CDR3 protein, called by TCRdb with MiXCR from the 5' RACE reads. Of roughly 340,000 distinct CDR3 sequences listed, approximately 30% are singletons. Sequencing was carried out using PBMCs. These receptors originate from a woman aged 18-49 years in good health.

Ten or more counts support this clonotype. J is TRBJ1-1 and V is TRBV6-2 or TRBV6-3; D not certain. CDR1 and CDR2 from the germline V gene are MNHEY and SVGEGT. V dropped 0 bases and J dropped 3 bases, with 11 bases sitting between them. The CDR3 extends over 15 amino acids. The CDR3 bases are TGTGCCAGCAGTTACTCGCACAGATTGGACACTGAAGCTTTCTTT. It yields the protein CASSYSHRLDTEAFF.

Of note for this clonotype: This sequence may be a read error, since a much larger clone differs from it by one base. The rearrangement uses TRBV6-5 and TRBJ1-1; D possibly corresponds to TRBD1 (6 bases). The germline V gene encodes CDR1 MNHEY and CDR2 SVGAGI. This CDR3 is built from 15 residues. CDR3 amino acids: CAISYSPTGWTEAFF. CDR3 DNA sequence: TGTGCCATCAGTTATTCCCCCACAGGGTGGACTGAAGCTTTCTTT.

The chain recombines TRBV20-1 with TRBJ1-1; a weak D match, TRBD1 (5 bases). With 6 bases removed from V and 10 bases from J, the gap between germline ends came to 18 bases. This CDR3 has 12 residues. CDR1 and CDR2 from the germline V gene are DFQATT and SNEGSKA (reference sequence). CDR3: CSALQDVMAAFF. Written as DNA, the CDR3 is TGCAGTGCCCTACAGGACGTCATGGCAGCTTTCTTT.

This clonotype was detected a few times. The J gene is TRBJ2-3, the V gene TRBV12-3 or TRBV12-4, with D perhaps TRBD1 or TRBD2 (6 bases each). This CDR3 is 14 amino acids long. Trimming shortened V by 6 bases and J by 4 bases, and 14 bases separated the two germline ends. The CDR3 bases are TGTGCCAGCAGGTCTCCCGGGGGCCCAGATACGCAGTATTTT. Its protein is CASRSPGGPDTQYF.

This clonotype was seen a few times. The genes are TRBV19 and TRBJ1-4; D is unresolved. Germline lookup yields CDR1 LNHDA and CDR2 SQIVND (reference sequence). V lost 10 bases and J 10 bases, leaving 16 bases between the germline ends. This CDR3 contains 12 residues. The CDR3 sequence is CATREGDGKLFF. CDR3 in DNA: TGTGCCACGCGAGAGGGAGACGGAAAACTGTTTTTT.

J is TRBJ2-1 and V is TRBV20-1; D is ambiguous. Trimming took 6 bases from V and 9 from J, leaving 21 bases between them. The CDR3 has 14 residues. Germline V lookup: CDR1 DFQATT, CDR2 SNEGSKA (reference sequence). The CDR3 spells CSAEWTQSVSEQFF. The CDR3 DNA is TGCAGTGCCGAGTGGACCCAGAGTGTAAGTGAGCAGTTCTTC.

V is TRBV20-1 and J is TRBJ2-1, with 9 bases that match TRBD1. The CDR3 is 15 residues long. CDR1 and CDR2 (germline): DFQATT, SNEGSKA (reference sequence). The V and J ends lost 4 bases and 3 bases, in that order; junction bases with no gene match: 7. In DNA, the CDR3 is TGCAGTGCTACCACCCGGGACAGGGTCTACAATGAGCAGTTCTTC. It is translated as CSATTRDRVYNEQFF.

At least ten counts were recorded for this clonotype. V and J are TRBV29-1 and TRBJ1-5; D unclear. CDR3 length: 12 amino acids. The V end lost 4 bases, the J end lost 2 bases, and 6 bases lay between the germline ends. Germline-derived CDR1 and CDR2 are SQVTM and ANQGSEA. The CDR3 DNA sequence: TGCAGCGTTGGGATCGGCAATCAGCCCCAGCATTTT. The encoded protein is CSVGIGNQPQHF.

The rearrangement uses TRBV21-1 and TRBJ1-2; the DNA was not used to check the table's D call, TRBD1. TRBV21-1 is a listed pseudogene. The CDR3 is 15 amino acids. Here the CDR3 DNA reads TGTGCCAGCACCCACATGGCCGGGACAGGGGGTGGCTACACCTTC. Translating it yields CASTHMAGTGGGYTF.

This clonotype was found many times. The chain employs TRBV2 and TRBJ2-3, with 9 bases aligning to TRBD2. Germline-derived CDR1 and CDR2 are SNHLY and FYNNEI. J was trimmed by 1 base and V by 8 bases; bases with no gene match: 4. The CDR3 is made up of 14 amino acids. CDR3 amino acids: CASQLAGGTDTQYF. The CDR3 DNA follows: TGTGCCAGCCAACTAGCGGGTGGCACAGATACGCAGTATTTT.

A few counts support this clonotype. The chain couples TRBV20-1 to TRBJ2-1, with 8 bases fitting TRBD2. Germline V gene data show CDR1 as DFQATT and CDR2 as SNEGSKA (reference sequence). The CDR3 length is 14 residues. Unmatched junction bases numbered 5, after V lost 3 bases and J lost 4 bases. CDR3 nucleotide sequence: TGCAGTGCTAGCGGGGGGGGTGCATACAATGAGCAGTTCTTC. It codes for CSASGGGAYNEQFF.

The J gene is TRBJ2-2, the V gene TRBV6-6, with D hard to call. The CDR3 is 14 amino acids. CDR1 is MNHNY and CDR2 is SVGAGI in the germline V gene (reference sequence). V gave up 5 bases and J gave up 1 base, with 8 bases separating them. The CDR3: CASSPRRNTGELFF. As DNA, the CDR3 is TGTGCCAGCAGTCCTAGGAGGAACACCGGGGAGCTGTTTTTT.

This clonotype occurred a few times. The chain combines TRBV12-5 with TRBJ1-1, with D unresolved. This CDR3 comprises 13 residues. V dropped 0 bases and J dropped 9 bases, with 11 bases sitting between them. Germline CDR1 is LGHNT and CDR2 is FRNRAP. The CDR3 here is CASGLVRESQAFF. The CDR3 DNA follows: TGTGCTAGTGGTTTGGTCCGTGAGAGCCAAGCTTTCTTT.

As regards this clonotype: In this CDR3 the conserved last residue, phenylalanine or tryptophan, is missing, so a read error is likely. The chain links TRBV6-1 to TRBJ1-6; weak D call: TRBD1 (5 bases). The CDR3 is made up of 16 amino acids. V lost 5 bases to trimming and J lost 2 bases, with 13 bases between them. Germline V gives CDR1 MNHNS, CDR2 SASEGT. CDR3 residues: CASSLRVATYNSPLHL. The CDR3, as DNA: TGTGCCAGCAGTCTCAGGGTTGCCACCTATAATTCACCCCTCCACCTT.

Regarding this clonotype: This may be a read error: a much more frequent sequence differs by one nucleotide. The chain combines TRBV19 with TRBJ2-1, with D possibly TRBD2 on 6 matching bases. The CDR3 sequence is 14 residues long. Germline CDR1 is LNHDA and CDR2 is SQIVND (reference sequence). CDR3: CAGSTRGTYNEQFF. DNA for the CDR3: TGTGCCGGTAGTACTCGGGGGACGTACAATGAGCAGTTCTTC. Based on the CDR3 plus reference TRBV19 and TRBJ2-1, the full variable domain is DGGITQSPKYLFRKEGQNVTLSCEQNLNHDAMYWYRQDPGQGLRLIYYSQIVNDFQKGDIAEGYSVSREKKESFPLTVTSAQKNPTAFYLCAGSTRGTYNEQFFGPGTRLTVL.

This clonotype was seen more than once but under ten times. The chain combines TRBV5-1 with TRBJ2-2, with TRBD2 identical over 8 bases. Germline CDR1 is SGHRS and CDR2 is YFSETQ. J was trimmed by 2 bases and V by 5 bases; bases with no gene match: 5. This CDR3 contains 15 residues. The CDR3 loop is CASSHSGVNTGELFF. The CDR3 coding sequence is TGCGCCAGCAGTCATAGCGGGGTTAACACCGGGGAGCTGTTTTTT.

This clonotype has a count of ten or more. This sequence joins TRBV20-1 and TRBJ1-3; maybe TRBD1 (5 bases). The length of the CDR3 is 13 residues. V lost 6 bases and J 8 bases, leaving 17 bases between the germline ends. The V gene's germline CDR1 is DFQATT and CDR2 SNEGSKA (reference sequence). The CDR3 loop is CSARGGAQDTIYF. CDR3 DNA: TGCAGTGCCCGAGGAGGGGCGCAGGACACCATATATTTT.

About this clonotype: Possible read error: a much larger clone is one base away. The rearrangement links TRBV7-9 to TRBJ2-1, with no clear D. Germline V gene data show CDR1 as SEHNR and CDR2 as FQNEAQ (reference sequence). This CDR3 comprises 12 residues. The CDR3 nucleotides read TGTGCCAACAGCTTGGTAGGTTGGGAGCAGTTCTTC. It encodes CANSLVGWEQFF.

This clonotype was seen only a few times. This chain links TRBV29-1 with TRBJ1-2; the D gene is possibly TRBD1 (6 bases). V was cut by 4 bases and J by 4 bases, with 16 bases left in between. CDR3 length: 14 amino acids. From germline, CDR1 is SQVTM and CDR2 ANQGSEA. CDR3 nucleotides: TGCAGCGTTGCCGGGGGGGCCGTCACCTATGGCTACACCTTC. It translates to CSVAGGAVTYGYTF.

The chain is built from TRBV16 and TRBJ1-1; D might be TRBD1 (5 bases). V gave up 4 bases and J gave up 0 bases, with 18 bases separating them. The length of the CDR3 is 17 residues. The germline V gene has CDR1 KGHSY and CDR2 FQNENV. As DNA, the CDR3 is TGTGCCAGCAGCCCCGAAGTCTCAGGGCTCATGAACACTGAAGCTTTCTTT. Its protein is CASSPEVSGLMNTEAFF.

This clonotype was found a few times. The CDR3 is CASGNDRGNSNQPQHF. As DNA, the CDR3 is TGTGCCAGCGGTAACGACAGGGGTAATAGCAATCAGCCCCAGCATTTT. The gene calls are TRBV6-4 and TRBJ1-5; 8 bases are shared with TRBD1. Germline V gives CDR1 MRHNA, CDR2 SNTAGT. The CDR3 length is 16 residues. J lost 0 bases, V lost 8 bases, and 9 bases had no gene match.

This clonotype showed up many times. The genes are TRBV3-1 and TRBJ1-5; a possible D gene is TRBD1 (5 bases). Trimming shortened V by 8 bases and J by 6 bases, and 26 bases separated the two germline ends. From germline, CDR1 is LGHDT and CDR2 YNNKEL (reference sequence). This CDR3 has 17 amino acids. CDR3 region: CASSILSATVEFQPQHF. CDR3 nucleotides: TGTGCCAGCTCAATTCTATCCGCGACAGTTGAATTTCAGCCCCAGCATTTT.

The V call is TRBV20-1, the J call TRBJ2-1; 8 positions agree with TRBD1. The junction had 6 bases not matched to a gene; V was cut back by 4 bases and J by 4 bases. CDR1 and CDR2 (germline): DFQATT, SNEGSKA (reference sequence). The CDR3 contains 14 residues. CDR3 loop: CSAIPGGRYNEQFF. In DNA, the CDR3 is TGCAGTGCTATTCCAGGGGGCCGATACAATGAGCAGTTCTTC.

This clonotype was seen at least ten times. Here the CDR3 DNA reads TGCAGTGCTCCGGGACAGGGGATGAACACTGAAGCTTTCTTT. Protein sequence: CSAPGQGMNTEAFF. V is TRBV20-1 and J is TRBJ1-1, with 10 bases lining up with TRBD1. J lost 0 bases, V lost 5 bases, and 3 bases had no gene match. The CDR3 runs to 14 residues. The germline V gene encodes CDR1 DFQATT and CDR2 SNEGSKA (reference sequence).

Turning to this clonotype: The junction and the germline gene differ at one end; a read error may be behind it. This chain links TRBV11-1 with TRBJ1-1, with D possibly TRBD1 on 5 matching bases. This CDR3 contains 14 residues. Germline V gene sequence: CDR1 SGHAT, CDR2 FQDESV (reference sequence). The CDR3 coding sequence is TGTGCCAGCGGCTTAGCGACAGTATACACTGAAGCTTTCTTT. It translates to CASGLATVYTEAFF.

V and J are TRBV12-3 or TRBV12-4 and TRBJ1-4, with D hard to call. The CDR3 runs to 14 residues. Trimming pared 3 bases from V and 2 bases from J, leaving 7 bases between. This chain's CDR3 is CASSFRSTNEKLFF. CDR3 coding DNA: TGTGCCAGCAGTTTTCGATCCACTAATGAAAAACTGTTTTTT.